Listed below are T cell receptor beta chains from one sample, sequenced in a study of blood T cells in healthy people across ages. MiXCR was run by TCRdb on the 5' RACE reads, yielding one entry per CDR3 protein. The sample includes approximately 1.5 million distinct CDR3 sequences, less than 45% seen only once; the top ten take around 4%. The sequencing input was blood. Source of these receptors: a young woman in good health. CDR3s include the opening cysteine and the closing phenylalanine or tryptophan. The D gene is left open where the match is weak. The listing skips clone size in some rows; elsewhere it reads once, few, many or a size class.

D gene,V gene,J gene,clone size,CDR3 protein,CDR3 DNA
NA,TRBV9,TRBJ2-2,NA,CASGLRGEPHGELFF,TGTGCCAGCGGCTTAAGAGGGGAGCCCCACGGGGAGCTGTTTTTT
TRBD2,TRBV29-1,TRBJ2-7,NA,CSVAGTSGRAFLLEQYF,TGCAGCGTCGCAGGGACTAGCGGGAGGGCCTTCCTCCTCGAGCAGTACTTC
TRBD1,TRBV24-1,TRBJ2-1,NA,CATSDYTTGAYNEQFF,TGTGCCACCAGTGATTACACGACAGGGGCCTACAATGAGCAGTTCTTC
NA,TRBV7-8,TRBJ1-2,few,CASTPGRGHYGYTF,TGTGCCAGCACCCCCGGGAGGGGTCACTATGGCTACACCTTC
NA,TRBV24-1,TRBJ2-2,NA,CATSVSGSGELFF,TGTGCCACCAGTGTATCAGGGTCCGGGGAGCTGTTTTTT
NA,TRBV20-1,TRBJ1-5,many,CSARGGNQPQHF,TGCAGTGCTAGAGGCGGGAATCAGCCCCAGCATTTT
TRBD2,TRBV29-1,TRBJ2-3,few,CSVDGLAENFNTDTQYF,TGCAGCGTTGACGGACTAGCGGAAAACTTTAACACAGATACGCAGTATTTT
NA,TRBV15,TRBJ2-5,few,CATSRTGLAQYF,TGTGCCACCAGCAGAACAGGGTTGGCCCAGTACTTC
TRBD2,TRBV6-2/TRBV6-3,TRBJ2-1,NA,CASSYTNSGATQFF,TGTGCCAGCAGTTACACCAATAGCGGGGCGACCCAGTTCTTC
TRBD1,TRBV15,TRBJ1-4,NA,CATSVRTGANEKLFF,TGTGCCACCAGCGTCAGGACAGGGGCTAATGAAAAACTGTTTTTT
NA,TRBV14,TRBJ1-2,NA,CASSQGTGLGHGYTF,TGTGCCAGCAGCCAGGGCACAGGGCTCGGACATGGCTACACCTTC
NA,TRBV6-2/TRBV6-3,TRBJ1-1,few,CASSYPLATEAFF,TGTGCCAGCAGTTACCCTCTCGCCACTGAAGCTTTCTTT
TRBD2,TRBV10-3,TRBJ2-3,NA,CAILDASGNTDTQYF,TGTGCCATCCTGGATGCCAGCGGGAACACAGATACGCAGTATTTT
NA,TRBV11-2,TRBJ2-1,NA,CASSLDGGWNEQFF,TGTGCCAGCAGCTTAGATGGGGGCTGGAATGAGCAGTTCTTC
NA,TRBV7-2,TRBJ2-1,many,CASSPGLRGQFF,TGTGCCAGCAGCCCCGGGCTTCGTGGGCAGTTCTTC
TRBD2,TRBV12-3/TRBV12-4,TRBJ2-7,NA,CASSPRTRSDEQYF,TGTGCCAGCAGTCCCCGGACTAGGAGCGACGAGCAGTACTTC
NA,TRBV11-2,TRBJ2-3,NA,CASSALAKADTQYF,TGTGCCAGCAGCGCCCTAGCGAAGGCAGATACGCAGTATTTT
NA,TRBV2,TRBJ2-1,NA,CASRERTSSYNEQFF,TGTGCCAGCAGGGAGAGAACTAGCTCCTACAATGAGCAGTTCTTC
NA,TRBV5-1,TRBJ1-2,NA,CASSSSASFTNYGYTF,TGCGCCAGCAGCTCCTCTGCGAGTTTTACTAACTATGGCTACACCTTC
NA,TRBV7-9,TRBJ1-4,NA,CASSPTGTMGEKLFF,TGTGCCAGCAGTCCTACTGGAACTATGGGTGAAAAACTGTTTTTT
TRBD1,TRBV7-2,TRBJ2-7,NA,CASSRGQGIGYEQYF,TGTGCCAGCAGTCGCGGACAGGGGATTGGCTACGAGCAGTACTTC
NA,TRBV4-1,TRBJ1-5,NA,CASSREPQGWSNQPQHF,TGCGCCAGCAGCCGGGAGCCCCAGGGTTGGAGCAATCAGCCCCAGCATTTT
NA,TRBV29-1,TRBJ2-4,NA,CSVQGQTREQYF,TGCAGCGTCCAGGGACAAACGAGGGAGCAGTACTTC
NA,TRBV7-3,TRBJ2-6,NA,CASSSRRDAGANVLTF,TGTGCCAGCAGCTCTCGCAGAGATGCTGGGGCCAACGTCCTGACTTTC
NA,TRBV12-3/TRBV12-4,TRBJ2-3,many,CASSPLRTFTDTQYF,TGTGCCAGCAGTCCCTTACGGACTTTCACAGATACGCAGTATTTT
TRBD1,TRBV12-3/TRBV12-4,TRBJ1-1,few,CASTYRTGRAFF,TGTGCCAGCACCTATAGGACAGGGCGGGCTTTCTTT
NA,TRBV21-1,TRBJ2-2,NA,CASAPQGEGTGELFF,TGTGCCAGCGCCCCACAGGGGGAAGGCACCGGGGAGCTGTTTTTT
TRBD1,TRBV7-8,TRBJ2-3,NA,CASSLQGVGADTQYF,TGTGCCAGCAGCTTACAGGGGGTTGGGGCAGATACGCAGTATTTT
NA,TRBV6-2/TRBV6-3,TRBJ2-6,NA,CASSYQDRTSGANVLTF,TGTGCCAGCAGTTACCAGGACAGAACCTCTGGGGCCAACGTCCTGACTTTC
NA,TRBV10-3,TRBJ2-7,few,CAIRSTYEQYF,TGTGCCATTAGGTCAACCTACGAGCAGTACTTC
TRBD2,TRBV27,TRBJ2-3,few,CASSPGLVGVSSDTQYF,TGTGCCAGCAGTCCGGGACTAGTGGGAGTGTCGTCAGATACGCAGTATTTT
TRBD1,TRBV20-1,TRBJ2-5,NA,CSAKRTSTGLEAQYF,TGCAGTGCTAAGCGGACATCGACAGGGCTCGAGGCCCAGTACTTC
NA,TRBV20-1,TRBJ2-1,NA,CSARPPWGIGNEQFF,TGCAGTGCTAGACCTCCTTGGGGGATAGGCAATGAGCAGTTCTTC
NA,TRBV2,TRBJ2-1,NA,CASTSERGLDNEQFF,TGTGCCAGCACCTCGGAGAGAGGGCTAGACAATGAGCAGTTCTTC
NA,TRBV29-1,TRBJ2-1,NA,CSVDNQMVPTEQFF,TGCAGCGTTGATAATCAAATGGTACCCACTGAGCAGTTCTTC
NA,TRBV20-1,TRBJ2-2,NA,CSALKTGAGELFF,TGCAGTGCTCTAAAGACTGGGGCCGGGGAGCTGTTTTTT
TRBD2,TRBV6-1,TRBJ2-3,few,CASSPRTSGGASTDTQYF,TGTGCCAGCAGTCCGCGGACTAGCGGTGGTGCTAGCACAGATACGCAGTATTTT
TRBD1,TRBV6-5,TRBJ2-7,NA,CASSLPGQYGEQYF,TGTGCCAGCAGTTTACCGGGACAGTACGGCGAGCAGTACTTC
NA,TRBV5-1,TRBJ2-7,NA,CASTGISYEQYF,TGCGCCAGCACAGGGATCTCCTACGAGCAGTACTTC
TRBD1,TRBV6-2/TRBV6-3,TRBJ2-7,NA,CASSFQGVRSYNEQYF,TGTGCCAGCAGTTTTCAGGGGGTCCGATCCTACAATGAGCAGTACTTC
NA,TRBV4-2,TRBJ2-2,once,CASNPRWGVGTNTGELFF,TGTGCCAGTAATCCCCGTTGGGGAGTTGGAACGAACACCGGGGAGCTGTTTTTT
TRBD1,TRBV20-1,TRBJ2-3,few,CSARGQRSTDTQYF,TGCAGTGCGAGGGGACAGCGTAGCACAGATACGCAGTATTTT
TRBD1,TRBV5-1,TRBJ2-7,NA,CASSLRQGEHEQYF,TGCGCCAGCAGCTTGAGGCAGGGGGAGCACGAGCAGTACTTC
TRBD2,TRBV20-1,TRBJ2-7,few,CSASASGRAELYEQYF,TGCAGTGCTAGTGCTAGCGGGAGGGCCGAGCTCTACGAGCAGTACTTC
NA,TRBV20-1,TRBJ2-7,few,CSARDLQGSDEQYF,TGCAGTGCTAGAGATCTACAGGGTAGCGACGAGCAGTACTTC
NA,TRBV12-3/TRBV12-4,TRBJ2-3,NA,CASTLSPLTGSTDTQYF,TGTGCCAGCACTTTATCCCCTCTCACAGGGAGCACAGATACGCAGTATTTT
NA,TRBV7-2,TRBJ1-4,NA,CASSLEGAKLGKLFF,TGTGCCAGCAGCTTAGAAGGGGCGAAATTGGGAAAACTGTTTTTT
NA,TRBV10-3,TRBJ2-2,NA,CAISEPTINTGELFF,TGTGCCATCAGTGAGCCAACGATAAACACCGGGGAGCTGTTTTTT
NA,TRBV7-2,TRBJ2-5,NA,CASSWAPGETQYF,TGTGCCAGCAGCTGGGCGCCTGGAGAGACCCAGTACTTC
NA,TRBV24-1,TRBJ2-7,NA,CATSDSRTVSSYEQYF,TGTGCCACCAGTGACTCCCGGACGGTGAGCTCCTACGAGCAGTACTTC
TRBD1,TRBV12-3/TRBV12-4,TRBJ1-2,few,CASSGTGRANYGYTF,TGTGCCAGCAGTGGGACAGGGAGAGCTAACTATGGCTACACCTTC
NA,TRBV20-1,TRBJ2-2,once,CSARGQQNTGGLFF,TGCAGTGCTAGAGGACAGCAGAACACCGGGGGGCTGTTTTTT
TRBD2,TRBV5-1,TRBJ2-7,NA,CASRGGRSYNEQYF,TGCGCCAGCAGGGGCGGGAGAAGTTACAATGAGCAGTACTTC
NA,TRBV4-3,TRBJ2-1,many,CASSQDAARQAYNEQFF,TGCGCCAGCAGCCAAGATGCCGCGCGGCAAGCCTACAATGAGCAGTTCTTC
NA,TRBV12-3/TRBV12-4,TRBJ2-3,once,CASSLGSGTNTQYF,TGTGCCAGCAGTTTAGGTTCGGGTACCAATACGCAGTATTTT
NA,TRBV7-2,TRBJ2-7,few,CASSLVSIPTAREQYF,TGTGCCAGCAGCTTAGTGTCTATCCCCACAGCCCGCGAGCAGTACTTC
NA,TRBV14,TRBJ2-7,few,CASSPRAVAYEQYF,TGTGCCAGCAGCCCCCGCGCGGTCGCCTACGAGCAGTACTTC
NA,TRBV25-1,TRBJ2-7,NA,CASGNNRPAYF,TGTGCCAGCGGCAACAACAGGCCAGCGTACTTC
TRBD2,TRBV7-9,TRBJ2-4,many,CASSLERTSGNIQYF,TGTGCCAGCAGCTTAGAACGGACTAGCGGGAACATTCAGTACTTC